The present TCR beta chain was sequenced within a study of CD8+ T cells in alopecia areata. Study as a whole: Severity scores in treated patients reflected the percentage of scalp affected.

This clone was counted between two and nine times. The antigen is not known. Isolated RNA was reverse transcribed into cDNA used as the sequencing template. The data were produced by immunoSEQ multiplex PCR, yet TCRdb's version contains in-frame clones alone and is incomplete. This table has roughly 120,000 clones, 56% appearing once. The CDR3 extends over 13 amino acids. Per the germline V gene, CDR1 is SNHLY and CDR2 is FYNNEI. Trimming pared 5 bases from V and 4 bases from J, leaving 9 bases between. Regarding treatment: oral pan-JAK inhibitor, 5-10 mg twice daily. General study findings and limits: Mouse data revealed clearer TCR sharing than patient data did, a gap possibly tied to HLA. Tofacitinib significantly lowered scalp clonality and expanded CD8+ clones among the top 100.

The genes are TRBV2 and TRBJ1-5; no firm D call. Sequenced here: CD4+ T cells sorted from blood, sampled at week 24, from a patient treated with tofacitinib. This receptor was obtained from a human donor with alopecia areata. CDR3: CASSQGLNQPQHF. Written as DNA, the CDR3 is TGTGCCAGCAGTCAAGGGTTGAATCAGCCCCAGCATTTT.